This entry is about one T cell receptor (beta chain). This sample is part of a study of follicular helper T cells after annual influenza vaccination. TCRdb keeps only in-frame clones here, not all; method: immunoSEQ multiplex PCR. Of over 14,000 clones in the sample, 70% to 85% are singletons; the top ten hold approximately 1.3%. As for time point: 2014-2015 season, 7 days after vaccination. The germline gives CDR1 SGHRS, CDR2 YFSETQ. The CDR3 is 17 residues long. V lost 4 bases to trimming and J lost 0 bases, with 17 bases between them. This specimen consisted of CXCR5+ CD38- circulating T follicular helper cells from blood, obtained 7 days after influenza vaccination. Described subset: circulating Tfh, non-naive CD4+CXCR5+PD-1+ (ICOS+CD38+ or ICOS-CD38-). The rearrangement uses TRBV5-1 and TRBJ1-3; D gene ambiguous. The source of this sequence is an adult who received the influenza vaccine. For the CDR3, the DNA is TGCGCCAGCAGCCCGTACCTCACAAGTGCCTCTGGAAACACCATATATTTT. It yields the protein CASSPYLTSASGNTIYF.